This T cell receptor (beta chain) was captured in a study of shared T cell receptors in the human thymus. Assay used: immunoSEQ multiplex PCR; TCRdb lists only in-frame clones, some missing. The sample consists of some 400,000 clones, approximately 95% of them appearing once. CDR1 MNHEY and CDR2 SMNVEV come from the germline V gene (reference sequence). Trimming removed 6 bases at V and 8 bases at J, with 16 bases between. The CDR3 runs to 14 residues. The chain is built from TRBV27 and TRBJ1-4; TRBD1 is a possible D gene (5 bases). Sample: thymocytes. The receptor comes from a human donor. The CDR3 reads CASRPVRGGEKLFF. The CDR3 nucleotides read TGTGCCAGCAGGCCGGTCCGGGGGGGGGAAAAACTGTTTTTT. Complete variable domain (other parts from reference TRBV27 and TRBJ1-4): EAQVTQNPRYLITVTGKKLTVTCSQNMNHEYMSWYRQDPGLGLRQIYYSMNVEVTDKGDVPEGYKVSRKEKRNFPLILESPSPNQTSLYFCASRPVRGGEKLFFGSGTQLSVL.